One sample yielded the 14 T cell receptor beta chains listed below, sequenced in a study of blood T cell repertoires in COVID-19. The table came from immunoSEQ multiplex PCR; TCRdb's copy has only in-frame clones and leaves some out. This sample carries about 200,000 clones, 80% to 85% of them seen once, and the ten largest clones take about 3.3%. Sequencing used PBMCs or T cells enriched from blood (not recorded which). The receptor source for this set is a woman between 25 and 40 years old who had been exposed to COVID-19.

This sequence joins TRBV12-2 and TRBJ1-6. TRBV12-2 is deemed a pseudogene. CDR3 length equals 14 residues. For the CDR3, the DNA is TGTGCAAGCCTGGGAGGGGAATATAATTCACCCCTCCACTTT. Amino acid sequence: CASLGGEYNSPLHF.

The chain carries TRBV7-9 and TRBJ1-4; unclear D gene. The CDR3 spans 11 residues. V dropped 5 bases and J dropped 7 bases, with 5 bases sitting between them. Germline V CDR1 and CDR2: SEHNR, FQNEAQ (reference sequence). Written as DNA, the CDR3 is TGTGCCAGCAGCCCGAGTGAAAAACTGTTTTTT. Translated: CASSPSEKLFF.

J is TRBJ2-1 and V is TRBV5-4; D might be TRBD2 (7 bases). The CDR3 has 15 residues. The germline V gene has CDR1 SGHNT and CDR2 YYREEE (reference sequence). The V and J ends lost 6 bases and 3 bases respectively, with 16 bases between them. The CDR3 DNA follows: TGTGCCAGCACTGTGTGGGGGGGCGACTACAATGAGCAGTTCTTC. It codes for CASTVWGGDYNEQFF.

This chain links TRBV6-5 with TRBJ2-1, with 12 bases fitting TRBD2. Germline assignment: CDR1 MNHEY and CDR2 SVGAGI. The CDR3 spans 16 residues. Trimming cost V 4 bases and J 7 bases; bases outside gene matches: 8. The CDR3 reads CASSFTSGGPSNEQFF. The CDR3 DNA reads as TGTGCCAGCAGTTTCACTAGCGGGGGGCCCTCAAATGAGCAGTTCTTC.

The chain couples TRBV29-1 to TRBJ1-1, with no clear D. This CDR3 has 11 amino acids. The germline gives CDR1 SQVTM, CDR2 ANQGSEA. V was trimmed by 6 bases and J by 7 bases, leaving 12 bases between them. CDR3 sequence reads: CSVAPLIEAFF. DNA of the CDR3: TGCAGCGTCGCCCCACTAATTGAAGCTTTCTTT.

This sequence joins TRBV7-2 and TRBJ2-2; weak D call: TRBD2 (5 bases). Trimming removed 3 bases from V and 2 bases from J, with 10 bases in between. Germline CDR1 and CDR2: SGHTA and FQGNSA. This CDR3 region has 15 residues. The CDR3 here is CASSFMRANTGELFF. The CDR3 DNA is TGTGCCAGCAGCTTTATGAGGGCAAACACCGGGGAGCTGTTTTTT.

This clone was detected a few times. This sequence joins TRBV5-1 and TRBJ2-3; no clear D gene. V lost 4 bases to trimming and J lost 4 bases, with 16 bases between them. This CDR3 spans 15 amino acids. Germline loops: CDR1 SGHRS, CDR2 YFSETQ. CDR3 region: CASSTDRLPPDTQYF. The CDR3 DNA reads TGCGCCAGCAGCACCGACCGACTCCCCCCAGATACGCAGTATTTT. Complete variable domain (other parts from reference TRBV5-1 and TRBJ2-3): KAGVTQTPRYLIKTRGQQVTLSCSPISGHRSVSWYQQTPGQGLQFLFEYFSETQRNKGNFPGRFSGRQFSNSRSEMNVSTLELGDSALYLCASSTDRLPPDTQYFGPGTRLTVL.

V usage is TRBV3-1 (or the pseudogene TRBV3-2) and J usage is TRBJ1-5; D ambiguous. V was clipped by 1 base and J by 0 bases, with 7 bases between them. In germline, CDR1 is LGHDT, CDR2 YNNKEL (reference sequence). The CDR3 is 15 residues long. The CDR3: CASSQGDGSNQPQHF. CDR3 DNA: TGTGCCAGCAGCCAAGGAGATGGTAGCAATCAGCCCCAGCATTTT.

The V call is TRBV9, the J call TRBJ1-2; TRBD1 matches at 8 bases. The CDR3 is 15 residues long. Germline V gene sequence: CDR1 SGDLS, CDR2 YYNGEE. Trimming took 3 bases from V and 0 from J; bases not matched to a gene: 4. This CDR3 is CASSGDRGPNYGYTF. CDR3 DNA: TGTGCCAGCAGCGGTGACAGGGGACCTAACTATGGCTACACCTTC.

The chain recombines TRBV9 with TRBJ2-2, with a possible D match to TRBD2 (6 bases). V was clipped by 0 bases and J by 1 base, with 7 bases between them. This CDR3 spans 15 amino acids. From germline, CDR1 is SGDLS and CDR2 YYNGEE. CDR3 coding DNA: TGTGCCAGCAGCGTAGGTAGCGGGAACACCGGGGAGCTGTTTTTT. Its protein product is CASSVGSGNTGELFF.

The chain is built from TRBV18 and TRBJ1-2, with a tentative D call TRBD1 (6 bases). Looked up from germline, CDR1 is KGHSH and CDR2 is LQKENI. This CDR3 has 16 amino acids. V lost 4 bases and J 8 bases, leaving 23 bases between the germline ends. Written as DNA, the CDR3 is TGTGCCAGCTCACAGCCCCCGGACAGCTCCAATGCGGGCTACACCTTC. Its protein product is CASSQPPDSSNAGYTF.

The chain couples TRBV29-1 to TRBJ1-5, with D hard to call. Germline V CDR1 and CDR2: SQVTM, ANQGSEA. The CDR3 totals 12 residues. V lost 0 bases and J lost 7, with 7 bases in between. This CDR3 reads CSVEEGGQPQHF. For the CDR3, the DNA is TGCAGCGTTGAAGAGGGAGGACAGCCCCAGCATTTT.

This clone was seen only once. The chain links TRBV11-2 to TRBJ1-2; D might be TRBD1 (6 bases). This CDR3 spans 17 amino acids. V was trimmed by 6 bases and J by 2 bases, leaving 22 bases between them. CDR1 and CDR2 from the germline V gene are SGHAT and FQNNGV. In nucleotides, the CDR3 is TGTGCCAGCAGTTTTCGGGTAGGGGGGGCTGAAAACTATGGCTACACCTTC. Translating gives CASSFRVGGAENYGYTF. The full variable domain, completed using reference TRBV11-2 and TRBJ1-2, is EAGVAQSPRYKIIEKRQSVAFWCNPISGHATLYWYQQILGQGPKLLIQFQNNGVVDDSQLPKDRFSAERLKGVDSTLKIQPAKLEDSAVYLCASSFRVGGAENYGYTFGSGTRLTVV.

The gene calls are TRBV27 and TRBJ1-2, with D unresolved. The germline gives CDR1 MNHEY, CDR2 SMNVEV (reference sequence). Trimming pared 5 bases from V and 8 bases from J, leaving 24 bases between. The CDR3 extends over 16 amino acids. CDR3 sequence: CASSISPRRGSWGYTF. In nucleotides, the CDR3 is TGTGCCAGCAGTATCTCCCCACGGAGAGGGTCGTGGGGCTACACCTTC.